This entry lists 3 T cell receptor beta chains sequenced from one sample in a study of cytomegalovirus exposure and HLA in healthy donors. PCR amplification relied on 60 Vbeta primers (plus 13 Jbeta primers). The method was immunoSEQ multiplex PCR; TCRdb's version includes in-frame clones alone and lacks a portion of them. The data hold just under 95,000 clones, with 81% observed a single time. The sample was PBMCs. These TCRs come from a girl between 2 and 10 years old in good health and CMV-seropositive.

CDR3 DNA sequence: TGCAGCGTTGTAAAGAGGACAGGGGACGCCTATGGCTACACCTTC. This sequence encodes CSVVKRTGDAYGYTF. V gene TRBV29-1 combines with J gene TRBJ1-2, with 9 bases identical to TRBD1. The germline V gene has CDR1 SQVTM and CDR2 ANQGSEA. This CDR3 has 15 amino acids. V shed 4 bases and J 4 bases; nucleotides not matched to a gene: 10.

The chain recombines TRBV25-1 with TRBJ1-1, with TRBD1 as a possible D gene (5 bases). Germline V gives CDR1 MGHDK, CDR2 SYGVNS. The CDR3 totals 13 residues. Between the trimmed V and J ends, which lost 7 bases and 3 bases, there was a span of 12 bases. Here the CDR3 DNA reads TGTGCCAGCATTGGGATCAGGGACACTGAAGCTTTCTTT. Translating gives CASIGIRDTEAFF.

This rearrangement joins TRBV7-9 to TRBJ1-4; D gene unclear. The V gene lost 5 bases and the J gene lost 6 bases, with 16 bases spanning the gap. Germline lookup yields CDR1 SEHNR and CDR2 FQNEAQ (reference sequence). The CDR3 totals 15 residues. The CDR3 bases are TGTGCCAGCAGCCCCCCTGGCAGGACTTATGAAAAACTGTTTTTT. The encoded protein is CASSPPGRTYEKLFF.